These 6 T cell receptor beta chains share one sample of origin, sequenced in a study of T cell changes during pregnancy in multiple sclerosis. The method was immunoSEQ multiplex PCR; TCRdb's version includes in-frame clones alone and lacks a portion of them. The sample consists of 78,000 or so clones, about 93% of them appearing once. The sample in question was CD4+ T cells from peripheral blood mononuclear cells, obtained before pregnancy. These receptors all come from a female donor with multiple sclerosis, enrolled in a pregnancy study.

The chain links TRBV29-1 to TRBJ1-5; tentatively, D is TRBD1 (6 bases). Between the trimmed V and J ends, which lost 7 bases and 5 bases, there was a span of 15 bases. The CDR3 contains 13 residues. CDR1 and CDR2 (germline): SQVTM, ANQGSEA. The CDR3 DNA sequence: TGCAGCGCCAAAGCGGCAGGGGATCAGCCCCAGCATTTT. This codes for CSAKAAGDQPQHF.

This clone came up once. In nucleotides, the CDR3 is TGTGCCAGCAGTGGTCTAGCGGGAGGGAACACCGGGGAGCTGTTTTTT. This codes for CASSGLAGGNTGELFF. The genes are TRBV6-1 and TRBJ2-2, with TRBD2 matching 11 bases. The CDR3 contains 16 residues. The junction had 2 bases not matched to a gene; V was cut back by 4 bases and J by 1 base. Per germline, CDR1 MNHNS and CDR2 SASEGT.

This rearrangement joins TRBV5-5 to TRBJ1-6; D perhaps matches TRBD1 (6 bases). CDR3 length: 15 amino acids. Germline assignment: CDR1 SGHKS and CDR2 YYEKEE (reference sequence). Trimming stripped 0 bases from V and 6 bases from J, with 10 bases between. CDR3 region: CASSLVLDSNSPLHF. CDR3 DNA: TGTGCCAGCAGCTTGGTACTGGACAGTAATTCACCCCTCCACTTT.

The rearrangement joins TRBV7-3 to TRBJ2-2, with D unclear. V was clipped by 2 bases and J by 6 bases, with 4 bases between them. The CDR3 sequence is 12 residues long. Per germline, CDR1 SGHTA and CDR2 FQGTGA. The CDR3 here is CASSLSSGELFF. As DNA, the CDR3 is TGTGCCAGCAGCTTATCCTCCGGGGAGCTGTTTTTT.

The chain carries TRBV27 and TRBJ2-7; D perhaps matches TRBD1 (6 bases). Germline V CDR1 and CDR2: MNHEY, SMNVEV (reference sequence). CDR3 length equals 13 residues. With 11 bases removed from V and 0 bases from J, the gap between germline ends came to 14 bases. The CDR3 DNA follows: TGTGCCTCGTCACGACAGGTCTCCTACGAGCAGTACTTC. Translation gives CASSRQVSYEQYF.

The chain uses TRBV10-3 and TRBJ2-5; 8 nucleotides match TRBD2. V trimming: 3 bases; J trimming: 2 bases; junction bases outside the gene matches: 5. CDR1 is ENHRY, CDR2 SYGVKD, per germline. The CDR3 extends over 15 amino acids. The CDR3 spells CAISDLAGRQETQYF. CDR3 in DNA: TGTGCCATCAGTGATCTAGCGGGCCGTCAAGAGACCCAGTACTTC.